The T cell receptor beta chain under discussion was sequenced for a study of blood T cell repertoires in COVID-19 (dated by TCRdb to 2018 to 2021). Regarding the complete study: The collaborator samples originated in the United States, Italy and Spain and spanned the acute and convalescent phases of COVID-19. The material from the prospective study consisted of cDNA or gDNA derived from T cells, B-cell-depleted T cells, or PBMCs. The repertoires were made available in a free public database intended to serve as a resource for research on the immune response to SARS-CoV-2. Samples were obtained from the ongoing ImmuneRACE study (first 160 participants) and from 1,254 subjects provided by 6 global collaborators. Where HLA class I and class II types were available, the types were taken from metadata supplied by the sample provider, not from assay-based typing. The sample metadata nearly always contained a de-identified subject ID, COVID-19 status, age in years and sex. The dataset comprised deeply sampled blood TCRbeta repertoires from subjects exposed to, actively infected with, or recovered from COVID-19. On the study overall, not on this receptor specifically: How much clinical and demographic metadata was included differed by source and by participant, and the metadata was provided uncurated.

A word on this clone: Its antigen target is currently unknown. Qualities for individual bases were not recorded, and no much larger clone is one base off.

The V end loses 2 bases and the J end loses 12 bases, and a stretch of 25 bases separates them. Measured from the cysteine to the phenylalanine, the CDR3 is 17 residues long. Only the CDR3 region is kept as DNA, spanning 51 bases read in frame from base 1. CDR1 and CDR2 (SGHVS, FNYEAQ) derive from the germline V gene. TCRbeta CDR3 regions were amplified from genomic DNA using the immunoSEQ Assay, a bias-controlled multiplex PCR. The authors' analysis ran thus. Nucleated cell counts per sample were estimated from amplification of reference gene primers within the assay. Sequence reads were collapsed and filtered to measure the absolute abundance of every unique TCRbeta CDR3 rearrangement. Productive Simpson clonality was computed per sample as the square root of Simpson's diversity index over productive rearrangements. In TCRdb, the immuneACCESS table is reduced to in-frame sequences with V and J assigned. These tables do not hold every clone; where another copy was compared, an unresolved V gene accounts for under half, and the others remain unexplained. V and J calls and clone size are those listed in that table; D and trimming were worked out from the DNA. The sample data list more than 45,000 clones, and approximately 90% of these were observed just once. The ten largest account for about 1.4% of the sample.

The collaborating institutions used their own protocols to collect whole blood in K2EDTA tubes. Collaborator samples were shipped for TCRbeta analysis as frozen whole blood, isolated PBMCs, or DNA extracted from either sample type. This receptor was obtained from a man between 60 and 70 years old with acute or convalescent COVID-19. The chain uses TRBV7-6 and TRBJ1-4; no D gene is confidently identified. Sequencing used peripheral blood. In nucleotides, the sequence is TGTGCCAGCAGCTTAAGACTCCCCACCCTAGGCAGATTTCAACTGTTTTTT. Translated, this is CASSLRLPTLGRFQLFF. Joined to the reference TRBV7-6 and TRBJ1-4 proteins, this CDR3 gives the full variable domain: GAGVSQSPRYKVTKRGQDVALRCDPISGHVSLYWYRQALGQGPEFLTYFNYEAQQDKSGLPNDRFSAERPEGSISTLTIQRTEQRDSAMYRCASSLRLPTLGRFQLFFGSGTQLSVL.